This is a list of T cell receptor beta chains from one sample in a study of CD8+ T cells in alopecia areata. The data were produced by immunoSEQ multiplex PCR, yet TCRdb's version contains in-frame clones alone and is incomplete. The sample consists of some 150,000 clones, about three fifths of them appearing once. This specimen was CD4+ T cells sorted from blood, taken at week 0. The receptors were gathered from a human donor with alopecia areata. CDR3s include the opening cysteine and the closing phenylalanine or tryptophan. The D gene is left open where the match is weak. Clone size is given for some rows only: seen once, a few or many times, or a class if the clone is expanded.

TRBV25-1,NA,TRBJ1-2,NA,CASSATGYGYTF,TGTGCCAGCAGTGCTACAGGTTATGGCTACACCTTC
TRBV14,NA,TRBJ2-5,many,CASSQRGSLSRETQYF,TGTGCCAGCAGCCAACGCGGGTCATTATCACGGGAGACCCAGTACTTC
TRBV29-1,NA,TRBJ2-2,few,CSVERGMFTGELFF,TGCAGCGTTGAAAGGGGGATGTTCACCGGGGAGCTGTTTTTT
TRBV7-9,NA,TRBJ1-4,once,CASSLVQGMNEKLFF,TGTGCCAGCAGCTTAGTTCAGGGAATGAACGAAAAACTGTTTTTT
TRBV4-2,TRBD1,TRBJ1-1,NA,CASSGQASNTEAFF,TGTGCCAGCAGCGGACAGGCTTCGAACACTGAAGCTTTCTTT
TRBV9,TRBD1,TRBJ2-1,NA,CASSTGTGFGYNEQFF,TGTGCCAGCAGCACAGGGACAGGGTTCGGCTACAATGAGCAGTTCTTC
TRBV20-1,NA,TRBJ1-2,NA,CSAPGNGYTF,TGCAGTGCTCCAGGGAATGGCTACACCTTC
TRBV7-9,NA,TRBJ2-3,NA,CASSIGLGTDTQYF,TGTGCCAGCAGCATTGGACTCGGCACAGATACGCAGTATTTT
TRBV27,NA,TRBJ2-7,NA,CASSLLSPGSRREQYF,TGTGCCAGCAGTTTACTCTCTCCGGGGAGTAGGCGCGAGCAGTACTTC
TRBV2,NA,TRBJ2-7,NA,CASGGGSPSPYEQYF,TGTGCCAGCGGTGGGGGCAGCCCATCCCCCTACGAGCAGTACTTC
TRBV29-1,NA,TRBJ1-5,NA,CSVVFSFDQPQHF,TGCAGCGTTGTTTTCAGTTTTGATCAGCCCCAGCATTTT
TRBV4-1,NA,TRBJ2-5,NA,CASSQGTGVGMAQYF,TGCGCCAGCAGCCAAGGAACGGGCGTGGGGATGGCCCAGTACTTC
TRBV18,NA,TRBJ1-4,few,CASSPREVKLFF,TGTGCCAGCTCACCCAGGGAGGTAAAACTGTTTTTT
TRBV2,NA,TRBJ2-3,few,CASSGLADTQYF,TGTGCCAGCAGTGGACTCGCAGATACGCAGTATTTT
TRBV7-2,NA,TRBJ1-2,few,CASSLLDRHGYTF,TGTGCCAGCAGCTTACTCGACAGGCATGGCTACACCTTC
TRBV30,NA,TRBJ1-3,NA,CAWSSEPSYSGNTIYF,TGTGCCTGGAGTTCGGAACCCTCTTACTCTGGAAACACCATATATTTT
TRBV4-2,NA,TRBJ2-6,NA,CASSQEGTGSGANVLTF,TGTGCCAGCAGCCAAGAGGGAACAGGGTCTGGGGCCAACGTCCTGACTTTC
TRBV4-1,NA,TRBJ1-1,NA,CASSQGTRFEAFF,TGCGCCAGCAGCCAAGGGACTCGGTTTGAAGCTTTCTTT
TRBV7-2,NA,TRBJ2-5,NA,CASSLKYGGRETQYF,TGTGCCAGCAGCTTAAAATACGGAGGAAGAGAGACCCAGTACTTC
TRBV6-6,NA,TRBJ1-1,NA,CASTNRRDTEAFF,TGTGCCAGCACCAACAGGAGGGACACTGAAGCTTTCTTT
TRBV13,NA,TRBJ2-5,NA,CASSLRETQYF,TGTGCCAGCAGCTTGCGAGAGACCCAGTACTTC
TRBV2,TRBD1,TRBJ2-7,NA,CASSEGQVAGDGEQYF,TGTGCCAGCAGTGAGGGACAGGTGGCCGGAGACGGCGAGCAGTACTTC
TRBV5-1,TRBD1,TRBJ1-5,NA,CASSSGQGAAQPQHF,TGCGCCAGCAGCTCCGGACAGGGGGCTGCACAGCCCCAGCATTTT
TRBV29-1,NA,TRBJ2-5,NA,CSVRGLRETQYF,TGCAGCGTTCGAGGGTTAAGAGAGACCCAGTACTTC
TRBV4-3,TRBD1,TRBJ1-2,NA,CASSQEGRGSYGYTF,TGCGCCAGCAGCCAAGAAGGCAGGGGGTCCTATGGCTACACCTTC
TRBV19,TRBD2,TRBJ2-7,NA,CASSTGLAAPYEQYF,TGTGCCAGTAGTACCGGACTAGCGGCCCCCTACGAGCAGTACTTC
TRBV10-3,TRBD1,TRBJ1-5,NA,CAISEGQGAAQPQHF,TGTGCCATCAGTGAGGGACAGGGGGCGGCTCAGCCCCAGCATTTT
TRBV4-3,NA,TRBJ2-1,NA,CASSQDRRANNEQFF,TGCGCCAGCAGCCAAGATCGGCGGGCCAACAATGAGCAGTTCTTC
TRBV6-5,NA,TRBJ1-1,NA,CASTPGRGEAFF,TGTGCCAGCACGCCGGGACGGGGGGAAGCTTTCTTT
TRBV5-1,TRBD1,TRBJ2-3,few,CASSRGIGQGLEVADTQYF,TGCGCCAGCAGCCGAGGAATCGGACAGGGGCTCGAGGTGGCAGATACGCAGTATTTT
TRBV7-2,NA,TRBJ1-2,few,CASSLAQGDGYTF,TGTGCCAGCAGCTTAGCGCAAGGAGATGGCTACACCTTC
TRBV10-3,NA,TRBJ2-2,NA,CAISGRDGELFF,TGTGCCATCAGTGGCCGGGACGGGGAGCTGTTTTTT
TRBV30,NA,TRBJ1-1,NA,CASLRVGLNTEAFF,TGTGCCTCTTTAAGGGTGGGCCTGAACACTGAAGCTTTCTTT
TRBV7-2,TRBD1,TRBJ1-2,NA,CASSTWTGKTYGYTF,TGTGCCAGCAGCACATGGACAGGGAAGACTTATGGCTACACCTTC
TRBV18,TRBD1,TRBJ2-2,NA,CASSPLPLRDRGHGELFF,TGTGCCAGCTCACCCCTTCCGCTTCGGGACAGGGGTCACGGGGAGCTGTTTTTT
TRBV29-1,NA,TRBJ1-1,NA,CSVESPENTEAFF,TGCAGCGTTGAATCCCCAGAGAACACTGAAGCTTTCTTT
TRBV29-1,TRBD1,TRBJ2-7,NA,CSAISGTGSSYEQYF,TGCAGCGCTATCTCCGGGACAGGGAGCTCCTACGAGCAGTACTTC
TRBV10-3,NA,TRBJ2-3,NA,CAISEGRTDTQYF,TGTGCCATCAGTGAGGGTCGCACAGATACGCAGTATTTT
TRBV29-1,TRBD1,TRBJ1-4,NA,CSVEWDSNEKLFF,TGCAGCGTTGAATGGGACAGTAATGAAAAACTGTTTTTT
TRBV18,NA,TRBJ1-5,few,CASSPSGGNQPQHF,TGTGCCAGCTCACCAAGTGGGGGCAATCAGCCCCAGCATTTT
TRBV25-1,NA,TRBJ2-5,NA,CASRSKETQYF,TGTGCCAGCAGGAGTAAAGAGACCCAGTACTTC
TRBV29-1,NA,TRBJ1-2,NA,CSVEGISEGSTF,TGCAGCGTTGAAGGGATCTCGGAAGGATCCACCTTC